Described below is a single T cell receptor (beta chain) sequence and its context. Its antigen is not identified. This entry comes from a study of T cell repertoires in aging, cancer and after chemotherapy. Study overall: Approximately 9 million TCR reads made up the full dataset.

Germline V gene lookup returns CDR1 MNHEY and CDR2 SMNVEV (reference sequence). The CDR3 totals 14 residues. Trimming removed 8 bases at V and 1 base at J, with 15 bases between. The template was genomic DNA from peripheral blood, not RNA. TRB rearrangements spanning V, D and J were amplified using mixed TRB-A/B primers. Each CDR3 protein gets one entry after TCRdb re-called the multiplex PCR reads with MiXCR. The data show about 4,300 distinct CDR3 sequences, roughly two fifths seen once. Study-level points and caveats: No conclusions about immunological memory after chemotherapy can be drawn from the repertoire data. Median generation probability rose over the chemotherapy interval in each cancer cohort, suggesting rebound thymic output.

The chain employs TRBV27 and TRBJ2-7; tentatively, D is TRBD1 or TRBD2 (6 bases each). This receptor was identified in a human donor with a blood cancer. The sequencing sample was made of blood. The CDR3 nucleotides are TGTGCCAGCGGAGCCCGGGGGCAATCCTACGAGCAGTACTTC. It codes for CASGARGQSYEQYF.